The rows below give T cell receptor beta chains drawn from one sample of a study of human T cells and chemical hapten exposure. TCRdb ran MiXCR on the RACE reads and lists one entry per CDR3 protein. Altogether 95,000 to 150,000 distinct CDR3 sequences are present, roughly 14% being singletons, with the ten largest covering approximately 2.6%. Source: whole blood, taken in connection with sensitization to the hapten diphenylcyclopropenone (DPC). These receptors all come from a woman aged 18-29 years with alopecia areata. Some clones in this sample may be carry-over from other donors' samples. CDR3s include the opening cysteine and the closing phenylalanine or tryptophan. D genes are given only for firm matches. Clone sizes are given selectively: once, few, many, or a class where the clone is expanded.

cdr3_aa: CASRSGLLRDSSYEQYF
cdr3_nt: TGTGCCAGCAGGAGTGGGCTCCTCCGGGACAGCTCCTACGAGCAGTACTTC
d_call: TRBD1
v_call: TRBV2
j_call: TRBJ2-7
clone_size: many

cdr3_aa: CSVGDTNTGELFF
cdr3_nt: TGCAGCGTGGGGGATACGAACACCGGGGAGCTGTTTTTT
d_call: -
v_call: TRBV29-1
j_call: TRBJ2-2
clone_size: -

cdr3_aa: CSASLLWGANNEQFF
cdr3_nt: TGCAGTGCTTCCCTGCTATGGGGTGCTAACAATGAGCAGTTCTTC
d_call: -
v_call: TRBV20-1
j_call: TRBJ2-1
clone_size: few

cdr3_aa: CAWRGGQGTEAFF
cdr3_nt: TGTGCCTGGAGGGGAGGACAGGGGACTGAAGCTTTCTTT
d_call: TRBD1
v_call: TRBV30
j_call: TRBJ1-1
clone_size: -

cdr3_aa: CASSIRTGKLFF
cdr3_nt: TGTGCCAGCAGTATCCGAACGGGAAAACTGTTTTTT
d_call: -
v_call: TRBV28
j_call: TRBJ1-4
clone_size: -

cdr3_aa: CASSLEALSGNTIYF
cdr3_nt: TGTGCCAGCAGCTTAGAGGCCCTCTCTGGAAACACCATATATTTT
d_call: -
v_call: TRBV7-2
j_call: TRBJ1-3
clone_size: many

cdr3_aa: CASRPPSGGPGPGELFF
cdr3_nt: TGTGCCAGCAGACCCCCCAGCGGGGGTCCCGGCCCCGGGGAGCTGTTTTTT
d_call: TRBD2
v_call: TRBV3-1
j_call: TRBJ2-2
clone_size: -

cdr3_aa: CSAFTDRGAQETQYF
cdr3_nt: TGCAGTGCCTTTACGGACAGGGGCGCGCAAGAGACCCAGTACTTC
d_call: TRBD1
v_call: TRBV20-1
j_call: TRBJ2-5
clone_size: -

cdr3_aa: CASSLETYSPLHF
cdr3_nt: TGCGCCAGCAGCTTGGAGACGTATTCACCCCTCCACTTT
d_call: -
v_call: TRBV5-1
j_call: TRBJ1-6
clone_size: few

cdr3_aa: CASSEQGVITEAFF
cdr3_nt: TGTGCCAGCAGTGAACAGGGGGTCATCACTGAAGCTTTCTTT
d_call: TRBD1
v_call: TRBV2
j_call: TRBJ1-1
clone_size: many

cdr3_aa: CASRIQGLGNSPLHF
cdr3_nt: TGTGCCAGCAGGATACAGGGGCTTGGTAATTCACCCCTCCACTTT
d_call: TRBD1
v_call: TRBV2
j_call: TRBJ1-6
clone_size: few

cdr3_aa: CSVEVVGDYNEQFF
cdr3_nt: TGCAGCGTTGAAGTAGTCGGGGATTACAATGAGCAGTTCTTC
d_call: -
v_call: TRBV29-1
j_call: TRBJ2-1
clone_size: -

cdr3_aa: CASSFDRNQPQHF
cdr3_nt: TGTGCCAGCAGTTTTGACAGAAATCAGCCCCAGCATTTT
d_call: -
v_call: TRBV6-6
j_call: TRBJ1-5
clone_size: many

cdr3_aa: CASSAQGGDKNIQYF
cdr3_nt: TGTGCCAGCAGCGCGCAGGGAGGGGATAAAAACATTCAGTACTTC
d_call: TRBD2
v_call: TRBV7-8
j_call: TRBJ2-4
clone_size: many

cdr3_aa: CASSYRGTNEQFF
cdr3_nt: TGTGCCAGCAGTTACAGGGGTACCAATGAGCAGTTCTTC
d_call: TRBD1
v_call: TRBV28
j_call: TRBJ2-1
clone_size: few

cdr3_aa: CASSFGQGSYEQYF
cdr3_nt: TGTGCCAGCAGCTTTGGACAGGGCTCCTACGAGCAGTACTTC
d_call: TRBD1
v_call: TRBV11-3
j_call: TRBJ2-7
clone_size: -

cdr3_aa: CSVSGGEAFF
cdr3_nt: TGCAGCGTATCAGGGGGGGAAGCTTTCTTT
d_call: TRBD1
v_call: TRBV29-1
j_call: TRBJ1-1
clone_size: few

cdr3_aa: CASSLRGGGNGYTF
cdr3_nt: TGTGCCAGCAGCCTACGAGGGGGCGGGAATGGCTACACCTTC
d_call: TRBD1
v_call: TRBV9
j_call: TRBJ1-2
clone_size: -

cdr3_aa: CASSPRRGAVGTDTQYF
cdr3_nt: TGTGCCAGCTCACCCCGGAGGGGGGCCGTGGGCACAGATACGCAGTATTTT
d_call: -
v_call: TRBV18
j_call: TRBJ2-3
clone_size: many

cdr3_aa: CASSFAMVQETQYF
cdr3_nt: TGTGCCAGCAGCTTCGCCATGGTTCAAGAGACCCAGTACTTC
d_call: -
v_call: TRBV7-9
j_call: TRBJ2-5
clone_size: few

cdr3_aa: CASSFDRGGSYGYTF
cdr3_nt: TGTGCCAGCAGCTTTGACAGGGGTGGAAGCTATGGCTACACCTTC
d_call: TRBD1
v_call: TRBV7-2
j_call: TRBJ1-2
clone_size: -

cdr3_aa: CASSFRQGNEKLFF
cdr3_nt: TGCGCCAGCAGCTTTAGACAGGGTAATGAAAAACTGTTTTTT
d_call: TRBD1
v_call: TRBV4-3
j_call: TRBJ1-4
clone_size: few

cdr3_aa: CASSLGDTAHEQYF
cdr3_nt: TGTGCCAGCAGCTTAGGGGACACCGCCCACGAGCAGTACTTC
d_call: -
v_call: TRBV7-9
j_call: TRBJ2-7
clone_size: -

cdr3_aa: CASSQSGGRSPLHF
cdr3_nt: TGCGCCAGCAGCCAATCAGGGGGACGGTCACCCCTCCACTTT
d_call: TRBD1
v_call: TRBV4-3
j_call: TRBJ1-6
clone_size: few

cdr3_aa: CSARVETSGLDTQYF
cdr3_nt: TGCAGTGCTAGAGTAGAGACTAGCGGCCTAGATACGCAGTATTTT
d_call: TRBD2
v_call: TRBV20-1
j_call: TRBJ2-3
clone_size: -

cdr3_aa: CASSLQGKPTNEKLFF
cdr3_nt: TGCGCCAGCAGCTTGCAGGGAAAGCCAACTAATGAAAAACTGTTTTTT
d_call: -
v_call: TRBV5-1
j_call: TRBJ1-4
clone_size: -

cdr3_aa: CASSSQDRVLLFGYTF
cdr3_nt: TGTGCCAGCAGCTCCCAGGACCGGGTCCTCCTATTTGGCTACACCTTC
d_call: -
v_call: TRBV13
j_call: TRBJ1-2
clone_size: many

cdr3_aa: CASSFLPGELFF
cdr3_nt: TGTGCCAGCAGCTTCCTCCCCGGGGAGCTGTTTTTT
d_call: -
v_call: TRBV5-5
j_call: TRBJ2-2
clone_size: few

cdr3_aa: CASSLYADSYTF
cdr3_nt: TGCGCCAGCAGCTTGTATGCGGATAGCTACACCTTC
d_call: -
v_call: TRBV5-1
j_call: TRBJ1-2
clone_size: many

cdr3_aa: CASSVGTPQPQHF
cdr3_nt: TGTGCCAGCAGCGTAGGAACACCTCAGCCCCAGCATTTT
d_call: -
v_call: TRBV9
j_call: TRBJ1-5
clone_size: -

cdr3_aa: CASSESETQYF
cdr3_nt: TGTGCCAGCAGTGAATCGGAGACCCAGTACTTC
d_call: -
v_call: TRBV2
j_call: TRBJ2-5
clone_size: few

cdr3_aa: CASSLVAGLNTEAFF
cdr3_nt: TGTGCCAGCAGCTTAGTAGCGGGGCTGAACACTGAAGCTTTCTTT
d_call: -
v_call: TRBV11-2
j_call: TRBJ1-1
clone_size: -

cdr3_aa: CASSLAGSGSGNTIYF
cdr3_nt: TGTGCCAGCAGCTTAGCAGGGAGCGGCTCTGGAAACACCATATATTTT
d_call: -
v_call: TRBV7-2
j_call: TRBJ1-3
clone_size: many

cdr3_aa: CASSYPKAQDTQYF
cdr3_nt: TGTGCCAGCAGTTACCCGAAGGCCCAAGATACGCAGTATTTT
d_call: -
v_call: TRBV6-2/TRBV6-3
j_call: TRBJ2-3
clone_size: many

cdr3_aa: CASISGGFYEQYF
cdr3_nt: TGTGCCAGCATATCCGGGGGCTTCTACGAGCAGTACTTC
d_call: -
v_call: TRBV7-9
j_call: TRBJ2-7
clone_size: few

cdr3_aa: CASTPYLVNSYNEQFF
cdr3_nt: TGTGCCAGCACCCCCTATTTGGTAAACTCCTACAATGAGCAGTTCTTC
d_call: -
v_call: TRBV5-6
j_call: TRBJ2-1
clone_size: few

cdr3_aa: CASNPAQGAINEQFF
cdr3_nt: TGTGCCAGCAACCCCGCACAGGGGGCTATCAATGAGCAGTTCTTC
d_call: TRBD1
v_call: TRBV6-2/TRBV6-3
j_call: TRBJ2-1
clone_size: few

cdr3_aa: CASSPTWDRESSNTF
cdr3_nt: TGTGCCAGCAGCCCAACTTGGGACAGGGAATCCTCCAACACCTTC
d_call: TRBD1
v_call: TRBV3-1
j_call: TRBJ1-2
clone_size: few

cdr3_aa: CASSPVTGGRADTQYF
cdr3_nt: TGCGCCAGCAGCCCCGTGACAGGGGGCAGAGCAGATACGCAGTATTTT
d_call: TRBD1
v_call: TRBV4-3
j_call: TRBJ2-3
clone_size: few

cdr3_aa: CASSPGGTGELFF
cdr3_nt: TGTGCCAGCAGTCCAGGGGGCACCGGGGAGCTGTTTTTT
d_call: TRBD1
v_call: TRBV12-3/TRBV12-4
j_call: TRBJ2-2
clone_size: few

cdr3_aa: CASSTDSMNTEAFF
cdr3_nt: TGTGCCAGCAGCACAGACAGCATGAACACTGAAGCTTTCTTT
d_call: -
v_call: TRBV9
j_call: TRBJ1-1
clone_size: few

cdr3_aa: CASSLLGSGRDTDTQYF
cdr3_nt: TGTGCCAGCAGCTTGCTAGGATCGGGCAGGGATACAGATACGCAGTATTTT
d_call: -
v_call: TRBV5-6
j_call: TRBJ2-3
clone_size: many

cdr3_aa: CASSSRDNYGYTF
cdr3_nt: TGTGCCAGCAGTTCCCGGGACAACTATGGCTACACCTTC
d_call: -
v_call: TRBV6-2/TRBV6-3
j_call: TRBJ1-2
clone_size: many

cdr3_aa: CASSHGSPGGYTF
cdr3_nt: TGTGCCAGCAGCCATGGTTCACCGGGGGGCTACACCTTC
d_call: -
v_call: TRBV3-1
j_call: TRBJ1-2
clone_size: few

cdr3_aa: CASSPPGETDTQYF
cdr3_nt: TGTGCCAGCTCACCACCGGGGGAAACAGATACGCAGTATTTT
d_call: -
v_call: TRBV18
j_call: TRBJ2-3
clone_size: few

cdr3_aa: CASSHSRGPGNEQFF
cdr3_nt: TGTGCCAGCAGCCATTCCCGGGGCCCTGGCAATGAGCAGTTCTTC
d_call: -
v_call: TRBV3-1
j_call: TRBJ2-1
clone_size: many

cdr3_aa: CASSRLATEAFF
cdr3_nt: TGTGCCAGCAGCCGGCTCGCGACTGAAGCTTTCTTT
d_call: -
v_call: TRBV7-8
j_call: TRBJ1-1
clone_size: few

cdr3_aa: CASSPTGDNYGYTF
cdr3_nt: TGTGCCAGCTCACCAACCGGAGACAACTATGGCTACACCTTC
d_call: -
v_call: TRBV18
j_call: TRBJ1-2
clone_size: -

cdr3_aa: CSARAGLEGYEQYF
cdr3_nt: TGCAGTGCTAGAGCAGGGTTAGAGGGCTACGAGCAGTACTTC
d_call: -
v_call: TRBV20-1
j_call: TRBJ2-7
clone_size: few

cdr3_aa: CAISESDFGGEKLFF
cdr3_nt: TGTGCCATCAGTGAGTCAGACTTTGGGGGTGAAAAACTGTTTTTT
d_call: -
v_call: TRBV10-3
j_call: TRBJ1-4
clone_size: -

cdr3_aa: CASSPLGATNEKLFF
cdr3_nt: TGTGCCAGCTCACCACTGGGGGCCACTAATGAAAAACTGTTTTTT
d_call: -
v_call: TRBV18
j_call: TRBJ1-4
clone_size: -

cdr3_aa: CASLRDTAYNEQFF
cdr3_nt: TGTGCCAGTCTCCGGGACACAGCCTACAATGAGCAGTTCTTC
d_call: -
v_call: TRBV12-3/TRBV12-4
j_call: TRBJ2-1
clone_size: few

cdr3_aa: CASSLGYRNQRGTDTQYF
cdr3_nt: TGTGCCAGCAGCTTAGGGTACAGGAACCAGCGGGGCACAGATACGCAGTATTTT
d_call: -
v_call: TRBV7-2
j_call: TRBJ2-3
clone_size: many

cdr3_aa: CASSYNPNEQFF
cdr3_nt: TGTGCCAGCAGTTACAACCCCAATGAGCAGTTCTTC
d_call: -
v_call: TRBV6-2/TRBV6-3
j_call: TRBJ2-1
clone_size: many

cdr3_aa: CSVDASWSYNEQFF
cdr3_nt: TGCAGCGTTGACGCTAGCTGGTCCTACAATGAGCAGTTCTTC
d_call: -
v_call: TRBV29-1
j_call: TRBJ2-1
clone_size: -

cdr3_aa: CSVGGQVEAFF
cdr3_nt: TGCAGCGTTGGCGGACAGGTAGAAGCTTTCTTT
d_call: TRBD1
v_call: TRBV29-1
j_call: TRBJ1-1
clone_size: many

cdr3_aa: CASSGTVDYGYTF
cdr3_nt: TGTGCCAGCAGTGGGACAGTCGACTATGGCTACACCTTC
d_call: -
v_call: TRBV25-1
j_call: TRBJ1-2
clone_size: few

cdr3_aa: CASSLEGQGQGNSPLHF
cdr3_nt: TGTGCCAGCAGCTTAGAGGGCCAGGGACAGGGGAATTCACCCCTCCACTTT
d_call: TRBD1
v_call: TRBV7-9
j_call: TRBJ1-6
clone_size: -

cdr3_aa: CATDPQGLHNEQFF
cdr3_nt: TGTGCCACCGACCCCCAGGGGTTGCACAATGAGCAGTTCTTC
d_call: -
v_call: TRBV10-3
j_call: TRBJ2-1
clone_size: many